Listed below are T cell receptor beta chains from one sample, sequenced in a study of cytomegalovirus exposure and HLA in healthy donors. TCRdb's table, derived via immunoSEQ multiplex PCR, lists solely in-frame clones and lacks some. Here the sample spans around 170,000 clones, over 70% being singletons. The sequenced sample consisted of PBMCs. The receptors come from a man in his fifties in good health and CMV-seropositive. The CDR3 runs from the conserved cysteine through the conserved F or W. D genes are given only for firm matches. A row's size may be missing; if present it is once, few, many or a size class.

cdr3_nt: TGTGCCAGCAGTTTAGTTTTCAGGGGGCGAGGCTACACCTTC
cdr3_aa: CASSLVFRGRGYTF
d_call: TRBD1
clone_size: .
j_call: TRBJ1-2
v_call: TRBV28

cdr3_nt: TGTGCCTGGAGTGTCTCCGATACGCAGTATTTT
cdr3_aa: CAWSVSDTQYF
d_call: .
clone_size: .
j_call: TRBJ2-3
v_call: TRBV30

cdr3_nt: TGTGCCAGCAGTTCAGGGGCCAGCTCTGGAAACACCATATATTTT
cdr3_aa: CASSSGASSGNTIYF
d_call: .
clone_size: .
j_call: TRBJ1-3
v_call: TRBV28

cdr3_nt: TGTGCCAGCATCTTAGGGGGCGCCAACTATGGCTACACCTTC
cdr3_aa: CASILGGANYGYTF
d_call: TRBD1
clone_size: .
j_call: TRBJ1-2
v_call: TRBV6-1

cdr3_nt: TGTGCCAGCAGTTTTTCCTTAGCCAAAAACATTCAGTACTTC
cdr3_aa: CASSFSLAKNIQYF
d_call: .
clone_size: .
j_call: TRBJ2-4
v_call: TRBV28

cdr3_nt: TGTGCCAGCAGTGAAAACAGGGTTGTTAGTGGGGATGGCTACACCTTC
cdr3_aa: CASSENRVVSGDGYTF
d_call: .
clone_size: .
j_call: TRBJ1-2
v_call: TRBV6-1

cdr3_nt: TGTGCCAGCAGCTTGGGGGCTAGCGGTGAGCAGTTCTTC
cdr3_aa: CASSLGASGEQFF
d_call: TRBD2
clone_size: .
j_call: TRBJ2-1
v_call: TRBV5-6

cdr3_nt: TGTGCCCGATCTGGACAGGCTACTTATAATTCACCCCTCCACTTT
cdr3_aa: CARSGQATYNSPLHF
d_call: TRBD1
clone_size: few
j_call: TRBJ1-6
v_call: TRBV27

cdr3_nt: TGCGCCAGCAGCCACGGACGGACAGAAAACACTGAAGCTTTCTTT
cdr3_aa: CASSHGRTENTEAFF
d_call: .
clone_size: .
j_call: TRBJ1-1
v_call: TRBV4-1

cdr3_nt: TGTGCCAGCAGTTTGGGGGGAGGCCACACAGATACGCAGTATTTT
cdr3_aa: CASSLGGGHTDTQYF
d_call: .
clone_size: .
j_call: TRBJ2-3
v_call: TRBV28

cdr3_nt: TGCGCCAGCACTCCCGGGACTAGCGGGAACTACGAGCAGTACTTC
cdr3_aa: CASTPGTSGNYEQYF
d_call: TRBD2
clone_size: .
j_call: TRBJ2-7
v_call: TRBV5-1

cdr3_nt: TGTGCCAGCACCACAGGACCTGCGAACACCGGGGAGCTGTTTTTT
cdr3_aa: CASTTGPANTGELFF
d_call: .
clone_size: .
j_call: TRBJ2-2
v_call: TRBV13

cdr3_nt: TGTGCCAGCAGCTTAGGGGGCGGAAGCTACGAGCAGTACTTC
cdr3_aa: CASSLGGGSYEQYF
d_call: .
clone_size: .
j_call: TRBJ2-7
v_call: TRBV7-2

cdr3_nt: TGTGCCAGCAGTTTATGGGCAGGGAAGTCGGATGGCTACACCTTC
cdr3_aa: CASSLWAGKSDGYTF
d_call: .
clone_size: .
j_call: TRBJ1-2
v_call: TRBV28

cdr3_nt: TGTGCCAGCAGTTCTAGCGGGAGCTCCTACAATGAGCAGTTCTTC
cdr3_aa: CASSSSGSSYNEQFF
d_call: TRBD2
clone_size: .
j_call: TRBJ2-1
v_call: TRBV6-5

cdr3_nt: TGTGCCAGCAGCCCGGACTGGCGCACAGATACGCAGTATTTT
cdr3_aa: CASSPDWRTDTQYF
d_call: .
clone_size: .
j_call: TRBJ2-3
v_call: TRBV7-9

cdr3_nt: TGTGCCAGCAGCCCGGGAGGTGATTCACCCCTCCACTTT
cdr3_aa: CASSPGGDSPLHF
d_call: .
clone_size: .
j_call: TRBJ1-6
v_call: TRBV11-2

cdr3_nt: TGTGCCAGCTCCCTCGGGACAGCCCGTGATGAGCAGTTCTTC
cdr3_aa: CASSLGTARDEQFF
d_call: TRBD1
clone_size: .
j_call: TRBJ2-1
v_call: TRBV18

cdr3_nt: TGTGCCAGCACCTGGACAGGGTCGAGGACTGAAGCTTTCTTT
cdr3_aa: CASTWTGSRTEAFF
d_call: TRBD1
clone_size: .
j_call: TRBJ1-1
v_call: TRBV6-1

cdr3_nt: TGTGCCAGCAGCCCAAACCTACTAGCGGGGTCGGAGACCCAGTACTTC
cdr3_aa: CASSPNLLAGSETQYF
d_call: TRBD2
clone_size: once
j_call: TRBJ2-5
v_call: TRBV11-2

cdr3_nt: TGTGCCACCAGCAGATGGACAGGGGGGGACGATACGCAGTATTTT
cdr3_aa: CATSRWTGGDDTQYF
d_call: TRBD1
clone_size: once
j_call: TRBJ2-3
v_call: TRBV15

cdr3_nt: TGTGCCAGCAGCGCACAGGGGGCGAACACTGAAGCTTTCTTT
cdr3_aa: CASSAQGANTEAFF
d_call: TRBD1
clone_size: .
j_call: TRBJ1-1
v_call: TRBV7-9

cdr3_nt: TGTGCCAGCAGCTTTTGGGGCAGTTCCTACGAGCAGTACTTC
cdr3_aa: CASSFWGSSYEQYF
d_call: .
clone_size: .
j_call: TRBJ2-7
v_call: TRBV7-2

cdr3_nt: TGCGCCAGCAGCCAGGCCACAGGGATCAATCAGCCCCAGCATTTT
cdr3_aa: CASSQATGINQPQHF
d_call: .
clone_size: once
j_call: TRBJ1-5
v_call: TRBV4-1

cdr3_nt: TGTGCCAGCAGGCGGGACAGGGAATTTTCACCCCTCCACTTT
cdr3_aa: CASRRDREFSPLHF
d_call: TRBD1
clone_size: .
j_call: TRBJ1-6
v_call: TRBV6-5

cdr3_nt: TGTGCCAGCGCAGCGGGGGGGCCATCAGATACGCAGTATTTT
cdr3_aa: CASAAGGPSDTQYF
d_call: TRBD2
clone_size: .
j_call: TRBJ2-3
v_call: TRBV2

cdr3_nt: TGTGCCAGCAGCTTAGTGGGGGCCGGGCAGCCCCAGCATTTT
cdr3_aa: CASSLVGAGQPQHF
d_call: .
clone_size: .
j_call: TRBJ1-5
v_call: TRBV7-2

cdr3_nt: TGTGCCAGCAGCTTCGGACAGGGCATCTACGAGCAGTACTTC
cdr3_aa: CASSFGQGIYEQYF
d_call: TRBD1
clone_size: .
j_call: TRBJ2-7
v_call: TRBV7-9

cdr3_nt: TGTGCCAGCAGCTTCACGACTCCCCCGAGCACCGGGGAGCTGTTTTTT
cdr3_aa: CASSFTTPPSTGELFF
d_call: .
clone_size: .
j_call: TRBJ2-2
v_call: TRBV7-9

cdr3_nt: TGTGCCAGCACCCTGAGGGGGGGTGGCGAAAAACTGTTTTTT
cdr3_aa: CASTLRGGGEKLFF
d_call: .
clone_size: .
j_call: TRBJ1-4
v_call: TRBV6-1

cdr3_nt: TGCAGCGTGGAGGGACTAGGGGGGACAGATACGCAGTATTTT
cdr3_aa: CSVEGLGGTDTQYF
d_call: TRBD2
clone_size: once
j_call: TRBJ2-3
v_call: TRBV29-1

cdr3_nt: TGTGCCCCCCCCGCGGCTGCCTACGAGCAGTACTTC
cdr3_aa: CAPPAAAYEQYF
d_call: .
clone_size: .
j_call: TRBJ2-7
v_call: TRBV19

cdr3_nt: TGTGCCAGCAGCTTTCCGGGTGCCACACTGAACACTGAAGCTTTCTTT
cdr3_aa: CASSFPGATLNTEAFF
d_call: .
clone_size: .
j_call: TRBJ1-1
v_call: TRBV7-9

cdr3_nt: TGTGCCAGCAGTATCACAGGTCCCCTTAGCTCCTACAATGAGCAGTTCTTC
cdr3_aa: CASSITGPLSSYNEQFF
d_call: .
clone_size: .
j_call: TRBJ2-1
v_call: TRBV28

cdr3_nt: TGTGCCAGCACCTTAACGCAGGGGGCCCAAGAGACCCAGTACTTC
cdr3_aa: CASTLTQGAQETQYF
d_call: TRBD1
clone_size: .
j_call: TRBJ2-5
v_call: TRBV7-8

cdr3_nt: TGTGCCAGCAGTTACTCGGGACAGGGAAACACCATATATTTT
cdr3_aa: CASSYSGQGNTIYF
d_call: TRBD1
clone_size: few
j_call: TRBJ1-3
v_call: TRBV6-5

cdr3_nt: TGCGCCAGCAGCAACGGACAGGGTGGCACTGAAGCTTTCTTT
cdr3_aa: CASSNGQGGTEAFF
d_call: TRBD1
clone_size: .
j_call: TRBJ1-1
v_call: TRBV5-1

cdr3_nt: TGTGCCAGCAGCGGCGGGGGGTTAGCGGCGGTCACCGGGGAGCTGTTTTTT
cdr3_aa: CASSGGGLAAVTGELFF
d_call: TRBD2
clone_size: .
j_call: TRBJ2-2
v_call: TRBV5-4

cdr3_nt: TGTGCCAGCAGCTTAGAAGGTAGGGGGAACACTGAAGCTTTCTTT
cdr3_aa: CASSLEGRGNTEAFF
d_call: .
clone_size: .
j_call: TRBJ1-1
v_call: TRBV11-2

cdr3_nt: TGTGCCAGCAGTTTAAAGGTGGGAGGGCTAAATGAACATACGCAGTATTTT
cdr3_aa: CASSLKVGGLNEHTQYF
d_call: TRBD2
clone_size: .
j_call: TRBJ2-3
v_call: TRBV28

cdr3_nt: TGTGCCAGCAGTTTTAACAGGGGTGCCTACGAGCAGTACTTC
cdr3_aa: CASSFNRGAYEQYF
d_call: TRBD1
clone_size: .
j_call: TRBJ2-7
v_call: TRBV28

cdr3_nt: TGTGCCACCAGTTTGTCCTTACAGGGGGGTGAGCAGTTCTTC
cdr3_aa: CATSLSLQGGEQFF
d_call: TRBD1
clone_size: .
j_call: TRBJ2-1
v_call: TRBV6-6

cdr3_nt: TGTGCCAGCAGCCAAATCAGGGGCATGAACACTGAAGCTTTCTTT
cdr3_aa: CASSQIRGMNTEAFF
d_call: .
clone_size: once
j_call: TRBJ1-1
v_call: TRBV5-6

cdr3_nt: TGTGCCAGCAGTTACTCGAGACAGTCTTACGAGCAGTACTTC
cdr3_aa: CASSYSRQSYEQYF
d_call: .
clone_size: .
j_call: TRBJ2-7
v_call: TRBV6-5

cdr3_nt: TGTGCCAGCAGTTATTGGTTAGCGGGAGGGTCGAACACCGGGGAGCTGTTTTTT
cdr3_aa: CASSYWLAGGSNTGELFF
d_call: TRBD2
clone_size: .
j_call: TRBJ2-2
v_call: TRBV27

cdr3_nt: TGTGCCAGCAGCTTGGCTGGGACACTTAGTTCCTACGAGCAGTACTTC
cdr3_aa: CASSLAGTLSSYEQYF
d_call: .
clone_size: few
j_call: TRBJ2-7
v_call: TRBV5-5

cdr3_nt: TGTGCTAGCAGCTTATCCGTCTACGAGCAGTACTTC
cdr3_aa: CASSLSVYEQYF
d_call: .
clone_size: .
j_call: TRBJ2-7
v_call: TRBV7-7

cdr3_nt: TGTGCCAGCAGCCCTAGCGGGAGAAACCGCTACGAGCAGTACTTC
cdr3_aa: CASSPSGRNRYEQYF
d_call: TRBD2
clone_size: once
j_call: TRBJ2-7
v_call: TRBV7-9

cdr3_nt: TGCGCCAGCAGCCGTGGACAGGGGGCTTACACCGGGGAGCTGTTTTTT
cdr3_aa: CASSRGQGAYTGELFF
d_call: TRBD1
clone_size: .
j_call: TRBJ2-2
v_call: TRBV4-3

cdr3_nt: TGTGCCAGCAGTTTGGGGGGACCCAAAAACATTCAGTACTTC
cdr3_aa: CASSLGGPKNIQYF
d_call: .
clone_size: .
j_call: TRBJ2-4
v_call: TRBV28

cdr3_nt: TGTGCCAGCAGCTACACTCCCCCTAGCGCGGCAGAGACCCAGTACTTC
cdr3_aa: CASSYTPPSAAETQYF
d_call: .
clone_size: few
j_call: TRBJ2-5
v_call: TRBV5-6

cdr3_nt: TGTGCCAGCAGCTTAAGTCCAGCCTACGAGCAGTACTTC
cdr3_aa: CASSLSPAYEQYF
d_call: .
clone_size: .
j_call: TRBJ2-7
v_call: TRBV7-3

cdr3_nt: TGTGCCAGCAGCGCCGACAGCGAAGAGACCCAGTACTTC
cdr3_aa: CASSADSEETQYF
d_call: .
clone_size: .
j_call: TRBJ2-5
v_call: TRBV2

cdr3_nt: TGCGCCAGCAGCCCCCTAGCGGGGGGTCCCTACGAGCAGTACTTC
cdr3_aa: CASSPLAGGPYEQYF
d_call: TRBD2
clone_size: once
j_call: TRBJ2-7
v_call: TRBV4-1

cdr3_nt: TGTGCCAGCTCAACCAGAACCGGGACTACCTACGAGCAGTACTTC
cdr3_aa: CASSTRTGTTYEQYF
d_call: TRBD2
clone_size: .
j_call: TRBJ2-7
v_call: TRBV18

cdr3_nt: TGTGCCAGCAGCTCGCAGGGGACTAACACAGATACGCAGTATTTT
cdr3_aa: CASSSQGTNTDTQYF
d_call: .
clone_size: .
j_call: TRBJ2-3
v_call: TRBV7-3

cdr3_nt: TGCGCCAGCAGCCAAGAGGGGCAATTGGGCACTGAAGCTTTCTTT
cdr3_aa: CASSQEGQLGTEAFF
d_call: .
clone_size: few
j_call: TRBJ1-1
v_call: TRBV4-3

cdr3_nt: TGTGCCAGCAGTTTACAGGGGTATAATGAAAAACTGTTTTTT
cdr3_aa: CASSLQGYNEKLFF
d_call: .
clone_size: once
j_call: TRBJ1-4
v_call: TRBV27

cdr3_nt: TGTGCCAGCAGCCAACTACAGGGGTTCACTGAAGCTTTCTTT
cdr3_aa: CASSQLQGFTEAFF
d_call: TRBD1
clone_size: .
j_call: TRBJ1-1
v_call: TRBV14